This T cell receptor beta chain was profiled in a study of blood T cell repertoires in COVID-19. As for the study in general: The United States, Italy and Spain provided the acute and convalescent COVID-19 samples. Sources were T cells, B-cell-depleted T cells, or PBMCs; the material itself was cDNA or gDNA.

CDR1 is SGDLS and CDR2 is YYNGEE in the germline V gene. V lost 4 bases to trimming and J lost 0 bases, with 13 bases between them. There are 15 residues in the CDR3. Original handling: Reference gene primer amplification in the assay estimated nucleated cell counts. Assay used: immunoSEQ multiplex PCR; TCRdb lists only in-frame clones, some missing. V and J calls plus clone size are reproduced from that table; the DNA served to infer D and trimming. The table lists around 230,000 clones, around four fifths of them singletons. The rearrangement joins TRBV9 to TRBJ1-2; D possibly corresponds to TRBD1 (5 bases). This TCR derives from a woman aged 60-70 years with active or convalescent COVID-19. Sequences were obtained from peripheral blood. The CDR3 sequence is CASSFLDTTNYGYTF. The DNA for the CDR3 is TGTGCCAGCAGCTTCCTGGACACGACTAACTATGGCTACACCTTC.